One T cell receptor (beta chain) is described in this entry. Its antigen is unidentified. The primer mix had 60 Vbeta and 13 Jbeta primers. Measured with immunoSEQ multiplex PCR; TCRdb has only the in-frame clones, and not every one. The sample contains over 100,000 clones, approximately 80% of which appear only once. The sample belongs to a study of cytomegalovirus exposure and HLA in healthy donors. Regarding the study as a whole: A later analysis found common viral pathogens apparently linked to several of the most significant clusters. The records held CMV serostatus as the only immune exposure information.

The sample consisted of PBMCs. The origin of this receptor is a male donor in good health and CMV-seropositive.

The CDR3 is CASSSGGQETQYF. The CDR3, as DNA: TGTGCCAGCAGCAGCGGGGGCCAAGAGACCCAGTACTTC. The V and J genes are TRBV5-4 and TRBJ2-5, with 8 bases fitting TRBD2. Germline V gene lookup returns CDR1 SGHNT and CDR2 YYREEE (reference sequence). V lost 4 bases, J lost 1 base, and 0 bases stayed unmatched. This CDR3 is 13 amino acids long.